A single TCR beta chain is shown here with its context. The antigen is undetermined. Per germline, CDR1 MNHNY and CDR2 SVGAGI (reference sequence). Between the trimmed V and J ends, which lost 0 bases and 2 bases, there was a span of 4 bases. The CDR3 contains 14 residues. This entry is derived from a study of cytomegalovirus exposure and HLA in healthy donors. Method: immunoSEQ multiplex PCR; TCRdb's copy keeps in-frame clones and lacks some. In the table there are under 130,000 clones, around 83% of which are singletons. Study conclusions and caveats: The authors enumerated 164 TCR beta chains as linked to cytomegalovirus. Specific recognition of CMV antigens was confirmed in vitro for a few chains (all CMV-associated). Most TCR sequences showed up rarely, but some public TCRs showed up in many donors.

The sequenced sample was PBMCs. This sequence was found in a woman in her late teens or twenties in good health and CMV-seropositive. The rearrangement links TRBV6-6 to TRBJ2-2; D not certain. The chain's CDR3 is CASSYSTNTGELFF. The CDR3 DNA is TGTGCCAGCAGTTACTCGACAAACACCGGGGAGCTGTTTTTT.